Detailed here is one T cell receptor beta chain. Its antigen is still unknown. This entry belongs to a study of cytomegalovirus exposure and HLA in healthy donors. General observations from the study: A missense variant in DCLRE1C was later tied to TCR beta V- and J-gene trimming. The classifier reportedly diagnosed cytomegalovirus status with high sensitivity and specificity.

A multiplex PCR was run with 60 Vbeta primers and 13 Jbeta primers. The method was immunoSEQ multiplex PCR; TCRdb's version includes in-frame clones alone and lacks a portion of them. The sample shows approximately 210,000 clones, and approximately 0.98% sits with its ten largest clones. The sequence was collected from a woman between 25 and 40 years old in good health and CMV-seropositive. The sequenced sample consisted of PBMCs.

The CDR3 here is CASSLAGTGFYNEQFF. CDR3 coding DNA: TGCGCCAGCAGCTTGGCTGGGACAGGGTTCTACAATGAGCAGTTCTTC. V usage is TRBV5-1 and J usage is TRBJ2-1; TRBD1 matches at 9 bases. The trim removed 0 bases at V and 3 bases at J, leaving 4 bases unmatched. The length of the CDR3 is 16 residues. Per germline, CDR1 SGHRS and CDR2 YFSETQ.